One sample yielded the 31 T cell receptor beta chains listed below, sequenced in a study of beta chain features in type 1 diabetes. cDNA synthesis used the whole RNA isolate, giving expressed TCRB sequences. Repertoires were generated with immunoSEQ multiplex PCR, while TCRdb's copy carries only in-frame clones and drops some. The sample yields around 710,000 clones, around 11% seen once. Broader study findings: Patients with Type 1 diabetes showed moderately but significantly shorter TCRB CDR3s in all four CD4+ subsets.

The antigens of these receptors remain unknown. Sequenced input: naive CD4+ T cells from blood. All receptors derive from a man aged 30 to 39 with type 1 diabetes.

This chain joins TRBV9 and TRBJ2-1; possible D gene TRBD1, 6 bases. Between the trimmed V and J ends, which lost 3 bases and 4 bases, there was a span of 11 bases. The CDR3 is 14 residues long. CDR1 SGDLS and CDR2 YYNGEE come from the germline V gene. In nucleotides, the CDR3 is TGTGCCAGCAGCGCGGGACAACATTACAATGAGCAGTTCTTC. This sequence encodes CASSAGQHYNEQFF.

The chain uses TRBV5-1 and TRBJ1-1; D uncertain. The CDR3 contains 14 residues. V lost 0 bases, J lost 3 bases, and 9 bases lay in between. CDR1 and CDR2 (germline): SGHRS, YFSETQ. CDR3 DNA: TGCGCCAGCAGCTTGGCCGCTCGGGACACTGAAGCTTTCTTT. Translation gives CASSLAARDTEAFF.

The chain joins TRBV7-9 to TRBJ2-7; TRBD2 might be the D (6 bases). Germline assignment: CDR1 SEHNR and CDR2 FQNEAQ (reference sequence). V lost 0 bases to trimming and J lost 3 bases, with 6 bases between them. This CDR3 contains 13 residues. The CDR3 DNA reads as TGTGCCAGCAGCTTAGCGACTAGCTACGAGCAGTACTTC. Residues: CASSLATSYEQYF.

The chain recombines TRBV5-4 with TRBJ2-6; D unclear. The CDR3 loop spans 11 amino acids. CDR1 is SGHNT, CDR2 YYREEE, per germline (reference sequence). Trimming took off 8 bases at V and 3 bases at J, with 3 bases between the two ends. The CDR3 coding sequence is TGTGCCAGTAGTGGGGCCAACGTCCTGACTTTC. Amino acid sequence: CASSGANVLTF.

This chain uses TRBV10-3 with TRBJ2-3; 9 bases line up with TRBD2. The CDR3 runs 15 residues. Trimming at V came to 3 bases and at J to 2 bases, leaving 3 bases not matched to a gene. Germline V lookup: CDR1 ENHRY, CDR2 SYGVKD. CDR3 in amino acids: CAISDERGVTDTQYF. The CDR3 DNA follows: TGTGCCATCAGTGATGAGCGGGGGGTCACAGATACGCAGTATTTT.

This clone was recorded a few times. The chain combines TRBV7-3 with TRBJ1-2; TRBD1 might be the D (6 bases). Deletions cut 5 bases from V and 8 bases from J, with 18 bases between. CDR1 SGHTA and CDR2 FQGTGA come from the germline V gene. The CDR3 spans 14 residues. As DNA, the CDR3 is TGTGCCAGCAGCGCCGGGACACAACTAAACGGCTACACCTTC. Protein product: CASSAGTQLNGYTF.

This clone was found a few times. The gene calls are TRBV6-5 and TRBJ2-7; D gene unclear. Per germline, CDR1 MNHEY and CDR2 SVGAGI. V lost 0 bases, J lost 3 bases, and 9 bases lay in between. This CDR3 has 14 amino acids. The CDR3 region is CASSYSIDNYEQYF. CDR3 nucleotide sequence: TGTGCCAGCAGTTACTCGATCGATAACTACGAGCAGTACTTC.

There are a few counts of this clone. The CDR3 region is CASSSGDRGNGYTF. Written as DNA, the CDR3 is TGTGCCAGCAGCTCCGGGGACAGGGGGAATGGCTACACCTTC. The chain recombines TRBV7-9 with TRBJ1-2; 11 bases map to TRBD1. Trimming removed 4 bases from V and 6 bases from J; junction bases left unmatched: 4. The CDR3 is made up of 14 amino acids. Germline CDR1 reads SEHNR; CDR2 reads FQNEAQ (reference sequence). The variable domain in full, completed from reference TRBV7-9 and TRBJ1-2, reads DTGVSQNPRHKITKRGQNVTFRCDPISEHNRLYWYRQTLGQGPEFLTYFQNEAQLEKSRLLSDRFSAERPKGSFSTLEIQRTEQGDSAMYLCASSSGDRGNGYTFGSGTRLTVV.

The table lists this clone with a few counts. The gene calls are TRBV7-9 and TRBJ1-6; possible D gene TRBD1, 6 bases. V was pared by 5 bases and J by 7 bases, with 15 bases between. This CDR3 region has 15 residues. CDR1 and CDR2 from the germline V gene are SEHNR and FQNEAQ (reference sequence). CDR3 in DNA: TGTGCCAGCAGCCCTCTGGGGGGGGCGAATTCACCCCTCCACTTT. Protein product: CASSPLGGANSPLHF.

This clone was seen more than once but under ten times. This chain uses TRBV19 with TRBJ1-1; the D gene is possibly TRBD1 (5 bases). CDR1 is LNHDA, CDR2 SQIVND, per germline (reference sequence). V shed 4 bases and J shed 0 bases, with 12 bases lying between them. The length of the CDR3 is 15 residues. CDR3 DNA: TGTGCCAGTAGTACAGGGCGTTACATGAACACTGAAGCTTTCTTT. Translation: CASSTGRYMNTEAFF.

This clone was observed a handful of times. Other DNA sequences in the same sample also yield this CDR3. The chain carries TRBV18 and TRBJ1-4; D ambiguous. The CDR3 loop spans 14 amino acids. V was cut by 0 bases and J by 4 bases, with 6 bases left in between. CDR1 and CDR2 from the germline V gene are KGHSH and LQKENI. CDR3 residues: CASSPPGSNEKLFF. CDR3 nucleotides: TGTGCCAGCTCACCACCGGGGAGTAATGAAAAACTGTTTTTT.

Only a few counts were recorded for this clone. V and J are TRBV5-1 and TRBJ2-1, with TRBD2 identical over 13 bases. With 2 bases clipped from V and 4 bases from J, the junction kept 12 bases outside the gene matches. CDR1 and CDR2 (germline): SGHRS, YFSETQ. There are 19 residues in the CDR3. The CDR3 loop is CASSFPGTSGEILYNEQFF. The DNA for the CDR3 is TGCGCCAGCAGCTTTCCCGGGACTAGCGGGGAAATTTTGTACAATGAGCAGTTCTTC.

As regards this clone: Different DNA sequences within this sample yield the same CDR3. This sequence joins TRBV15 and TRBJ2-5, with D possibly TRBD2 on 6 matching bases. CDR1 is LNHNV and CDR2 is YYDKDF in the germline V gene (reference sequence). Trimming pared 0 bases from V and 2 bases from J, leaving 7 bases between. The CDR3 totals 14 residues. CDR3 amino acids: CATSRDRGQETQYF. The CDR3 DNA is TGTGCCACCAGCAGAGATCGGGGGCAAGAGACCCAGTACTTC.

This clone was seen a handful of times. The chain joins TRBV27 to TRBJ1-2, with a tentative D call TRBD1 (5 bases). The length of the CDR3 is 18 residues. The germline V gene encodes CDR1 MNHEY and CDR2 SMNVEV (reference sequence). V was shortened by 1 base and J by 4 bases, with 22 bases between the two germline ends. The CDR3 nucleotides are TGTGCCAGCAGTTTATTTACCCCGGTGGGCAGGGACTCCTATGGCTACACCTTC. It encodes CASSLFTPVGRDSYGYTF.

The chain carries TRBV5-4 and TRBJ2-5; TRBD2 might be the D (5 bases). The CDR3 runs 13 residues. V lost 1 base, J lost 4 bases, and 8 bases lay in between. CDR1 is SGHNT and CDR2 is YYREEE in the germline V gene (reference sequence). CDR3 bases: TGTGCCAGCAGCTTGAAGAGGGTAGAGACCCAGTACTTC. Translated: CASSLKRVETQYF.

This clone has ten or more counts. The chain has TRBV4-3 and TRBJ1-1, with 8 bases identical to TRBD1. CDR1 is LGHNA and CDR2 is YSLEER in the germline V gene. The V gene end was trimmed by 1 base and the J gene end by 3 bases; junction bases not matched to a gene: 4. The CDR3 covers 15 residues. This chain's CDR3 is CASSQGTGHDTEAFF. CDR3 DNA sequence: TGCGCCAGCAGCCAAGGGACAGGGCATGACACTGAAGCTTTCTTT.

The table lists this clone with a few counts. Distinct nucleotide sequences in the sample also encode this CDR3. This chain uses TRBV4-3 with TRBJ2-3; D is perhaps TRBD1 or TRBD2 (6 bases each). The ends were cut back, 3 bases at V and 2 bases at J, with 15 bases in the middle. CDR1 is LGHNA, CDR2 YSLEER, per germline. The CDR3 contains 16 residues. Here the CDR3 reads CASSQEGGGFTDTQYF. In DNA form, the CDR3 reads TGCGCCAGCAGCCAGGAGGGGGGCGGTTTCACAGATACGCAGTATTTT.

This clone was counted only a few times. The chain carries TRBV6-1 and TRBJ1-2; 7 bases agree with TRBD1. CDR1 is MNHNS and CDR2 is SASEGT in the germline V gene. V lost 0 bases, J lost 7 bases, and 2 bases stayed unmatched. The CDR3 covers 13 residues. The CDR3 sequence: CASSEAQGFGYTF. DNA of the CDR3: TGTGCCAGCAGTGAAGCACAGGGGTTTGGCTACACCTTC.

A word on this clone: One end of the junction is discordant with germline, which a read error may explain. CDR3 loop: CASRLGHLSNQPQHF. Written as DNA, the CDR3 is TGCGCCAGCAGGTTGGGACACCTTAGCAATCAGCCCCAGCATTTT. The chain recombines TRBV5-1 with TRBJ1-5, with D possibly matching TRBD1 (6 bases). CDR3 length: 15 amino acids. Germline values: CDR1 SGHRS, CDR2 YFSETQ.

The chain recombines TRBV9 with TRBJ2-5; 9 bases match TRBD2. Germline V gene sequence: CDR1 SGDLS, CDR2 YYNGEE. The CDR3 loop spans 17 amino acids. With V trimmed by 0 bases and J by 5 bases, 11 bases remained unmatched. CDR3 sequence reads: CASSVVGSGGIGETQYF. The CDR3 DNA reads TGTGCCAGCAGCGTAGTGGGTAGCGGGGGCATCGGGGAGACCCAGTACTTC.

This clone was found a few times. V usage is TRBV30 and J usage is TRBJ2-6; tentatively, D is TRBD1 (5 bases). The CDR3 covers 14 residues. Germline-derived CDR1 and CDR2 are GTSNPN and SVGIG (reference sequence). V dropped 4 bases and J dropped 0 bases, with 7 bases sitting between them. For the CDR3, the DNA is TGTGCCTGGAATAGGGGCTCTGGGGCCAACGTCCTGACTTTC. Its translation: CAWNRGSGANVLTF.

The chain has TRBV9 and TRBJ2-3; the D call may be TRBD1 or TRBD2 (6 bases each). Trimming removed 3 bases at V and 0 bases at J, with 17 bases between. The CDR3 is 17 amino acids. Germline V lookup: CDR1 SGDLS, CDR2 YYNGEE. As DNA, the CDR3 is TGTGCCAGCAGCGCTCTCGAGGGGGGACGGAGCACAGATACGCAGTATTTT. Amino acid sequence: CASSALEGGRSTDTQYF.

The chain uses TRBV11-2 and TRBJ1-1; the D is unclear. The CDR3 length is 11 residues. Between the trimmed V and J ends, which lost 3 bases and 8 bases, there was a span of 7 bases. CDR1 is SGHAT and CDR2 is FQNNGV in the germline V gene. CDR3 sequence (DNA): TGTGCCAGCAGCTTGAACGGGGAAGCTTTCTTT. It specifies CASSLNGEAFF.

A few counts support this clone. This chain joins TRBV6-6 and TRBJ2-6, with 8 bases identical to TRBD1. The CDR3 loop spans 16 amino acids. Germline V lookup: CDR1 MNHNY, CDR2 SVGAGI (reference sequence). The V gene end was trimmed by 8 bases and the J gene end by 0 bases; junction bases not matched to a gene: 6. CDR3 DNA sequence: TGTGCCAGCCAGGGGGCGTCCCCCTCTGGGGCCAACGTCCTGACTTTC. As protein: CASQGASPSGANVLTF.

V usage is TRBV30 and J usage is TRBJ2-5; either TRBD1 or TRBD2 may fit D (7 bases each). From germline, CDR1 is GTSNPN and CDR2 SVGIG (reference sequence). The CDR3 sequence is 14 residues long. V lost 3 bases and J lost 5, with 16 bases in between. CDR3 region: CAWRRGDRTETQYF. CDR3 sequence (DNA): TGTGCCTGGAGACGGGGGGACAGAACGGAGACCCAGTACTTC.

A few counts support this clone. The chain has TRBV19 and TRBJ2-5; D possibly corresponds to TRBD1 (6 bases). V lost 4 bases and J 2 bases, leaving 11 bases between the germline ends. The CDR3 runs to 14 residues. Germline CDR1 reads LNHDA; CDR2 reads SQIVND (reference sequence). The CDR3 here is CASSTLDRQETQYF. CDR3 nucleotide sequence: TGTGCCAGTAGTACGCTCGACAGGCAAGAGACCCAGTACTTC. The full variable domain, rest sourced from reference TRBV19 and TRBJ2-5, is DGGITQSPKYLFRKEGQNVTLSCEQNLNHDAMYWYRQDPGQGLRLIYYSQIVNDFQKGDIAEGYSVSREKKESFPLTVTSAQKNPTAFYLCASSTLDRQETQYFGPGTRLLVL.

CDR3 in amino acids: CASSLGDNGYTF. For the CDR3, the DNA is TGTGCCAGCAGCTTAGGAGACAATGGCTACACCTTC. The rearrangement links TRBV7-9 to TRBJ1-2; D uncertain. V was cut by 1 base and J by 6 bases, with 6 bases left in between. This CDR3 comprises 12 residues. The germline CDR1 and CDR2 sequences are SEHNR and FQNEAQ (reference sequence).

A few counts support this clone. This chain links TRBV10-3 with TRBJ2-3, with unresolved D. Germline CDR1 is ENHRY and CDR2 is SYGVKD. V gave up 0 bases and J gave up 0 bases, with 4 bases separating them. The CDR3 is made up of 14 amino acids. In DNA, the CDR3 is TGTGCCATCAGTGAGTCGATCAGCACAGATACGCAGTATTTT. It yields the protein CAISESISTDTQYF.

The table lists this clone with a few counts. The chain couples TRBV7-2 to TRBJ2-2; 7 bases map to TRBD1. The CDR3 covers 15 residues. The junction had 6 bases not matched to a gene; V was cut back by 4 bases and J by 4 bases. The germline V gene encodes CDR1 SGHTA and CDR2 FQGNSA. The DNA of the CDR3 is TGTGCCAGCAGCTGGGGACAGCCCCGCACCGGGGAGCTGTTTTTT. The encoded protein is CASSWGQPRTGELFF.

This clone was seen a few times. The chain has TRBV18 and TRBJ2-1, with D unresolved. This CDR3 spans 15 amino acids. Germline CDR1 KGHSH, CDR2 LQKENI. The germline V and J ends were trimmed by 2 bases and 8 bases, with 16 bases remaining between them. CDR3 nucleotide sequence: TGTGCCAGCTCACCAAGATTACAGCAAATGGATGAGCAGTTCTTC. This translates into CASSPRLQQMDEQFF. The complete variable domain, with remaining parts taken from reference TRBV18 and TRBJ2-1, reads NAGVMQNPRHLVRRRGQEARLRCSPMKGHSHVYWYRQLPEEGLKFMVYLQKENIIDESGMPKERFSAEFPKEGPSILRIQQVVRGDSAAYFCASSPRLQQMDEQFFGPGTRLTVL.

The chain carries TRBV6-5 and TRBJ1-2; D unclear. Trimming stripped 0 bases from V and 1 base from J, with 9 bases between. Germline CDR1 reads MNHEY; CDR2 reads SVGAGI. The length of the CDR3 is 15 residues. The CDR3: CASSYSLAGNYGYTF. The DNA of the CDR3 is TGTGCCAGCAGTTACTCCCTCGCTGGTAACTATGGCTACACCTTC.